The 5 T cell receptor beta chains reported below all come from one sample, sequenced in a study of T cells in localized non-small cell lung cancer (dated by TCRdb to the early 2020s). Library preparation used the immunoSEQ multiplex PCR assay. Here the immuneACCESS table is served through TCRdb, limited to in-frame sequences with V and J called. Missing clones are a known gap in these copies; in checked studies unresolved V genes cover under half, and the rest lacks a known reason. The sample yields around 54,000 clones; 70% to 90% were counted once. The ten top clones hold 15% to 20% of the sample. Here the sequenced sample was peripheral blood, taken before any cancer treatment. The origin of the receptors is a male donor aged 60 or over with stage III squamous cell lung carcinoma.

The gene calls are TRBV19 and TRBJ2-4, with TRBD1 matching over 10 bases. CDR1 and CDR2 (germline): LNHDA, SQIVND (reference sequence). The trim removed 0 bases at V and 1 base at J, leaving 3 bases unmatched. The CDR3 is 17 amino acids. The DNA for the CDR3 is TGTGCCAGTAGTATAGACGGGGGACAGGGGGCCAAAAACATTCAGTACTTC. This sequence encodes CASSIDGGQGAKNIQYF.

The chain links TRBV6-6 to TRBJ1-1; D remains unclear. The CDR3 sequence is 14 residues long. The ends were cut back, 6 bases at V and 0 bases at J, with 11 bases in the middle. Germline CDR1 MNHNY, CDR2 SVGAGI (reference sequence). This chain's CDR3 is CASRGNTMNTEAFF. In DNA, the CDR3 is TGTGCCAGCAGAGGTAACACAATGAACACTGAAGCTTTCTTT.

Written as DNA, the CDR3 is TGTGCCAGCAGGTTACAGGGGTCCAGCGGGGAGCTGTTTTTT. Amino acids: CASRLQGSSGELFF. The genes are TRBV7-9 and TRBJ2-2; TRBD1 aligns across 7 bases. Unmatched junction bases numbered 8, after V lost 6 bases and J lost 7 bases. The CDR3 length is 14 residues. Germline V lookup: CDR1 SEHNR, CDR2 FQNEAQ (reference sequence).

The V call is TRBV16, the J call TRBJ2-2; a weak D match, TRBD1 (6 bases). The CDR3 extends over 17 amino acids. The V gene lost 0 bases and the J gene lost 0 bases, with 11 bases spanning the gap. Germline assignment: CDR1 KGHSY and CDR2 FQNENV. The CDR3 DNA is TGTGCCAGCAGCCAATCGGGATGGGGGCCGAACACCGGGGAGCTGTTTTTT. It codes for CASSQSGWGPNTGELFF.

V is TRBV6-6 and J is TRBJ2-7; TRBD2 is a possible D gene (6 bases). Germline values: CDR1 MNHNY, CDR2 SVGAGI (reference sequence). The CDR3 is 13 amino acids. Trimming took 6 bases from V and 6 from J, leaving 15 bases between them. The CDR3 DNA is TGTGCCAGCAGAGTACAAGGAGGGGTCGAGCAGTACTTC. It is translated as CASRVQGGVEQYF.